A single sample gave rise to the 25 T cell receptor beta chains below, sequenced in a study of cytomegalovirus exposure and HLA in healthy donors. Sequencing was performed with immunoSEQ multiplex PCR; in TCRdb, only in-frame clones are kept and a portion is missing. In the table there are a few hundred thousand clones, 75% to 90% of which are singletons. The source material was PBMCs. All receptors derive from a woman younger than 30 in good health and CMV-seronegative.

To note about this clone: Its ends do not fully match the called genes, so a read error is possible. The chain recombines TRBV30 with TRBJ2-1; 8 bases agree with TRBD2. CDR3 length: 14 amino acids. Germline lookup yields CDR1 GTSNPN and CDR2 SVGIG (reference sequence). In nucleotides, the CDR3 is TGTGCCTCCATCTCCCAGACTAGCGTTGGCTTTGCGATCTTC. Its translation: CASISQTSVGFAIF. Full variable domain (rest looked up from reference TRBV30 and TRBJ2-1): SQTIHQWPATLVQPVGSPLSLECTVEGTSNPNLYWYRQAAGRGLQLLFYSVGIGQISSEVPQNLSASRPQDRQFILSSKKLLLSDSGFYLCASISQTSVGFAIFGPGTRLTVL.

The chain uses TRBV5-1 and TRBJ2-1, with TRBD2 identical over 10 bases. Germline lookup yields CDR1 SGHRS and CDR2 YFSETQ. The CDR3 runs to 14 residues. Trimming took 2 bases from V and 9 from J; bases not matched to a gene: 5. CDR3 nucleotide sequence: TGCGCCAGCAGCTTAGCGGGGGGGCCCTCTGAGCAGTTCTTC. Amino acids: CASSLAGGPSEQFF.

This rearrangement joins TRBV5-1 to TRBJ1-3; TRBD1 might be the D (6 bases). The V gene's germline CDR1 is SGHRS and CDR2 YFSETQ. CDR3 length: 15 residues. The germline V and J ends were trimmed by 0 bases and 0 bases, with 7 bases remaining between them. CDR3 sequence reads: CASSLARGSGNTIYF. Written as DNA, the CDR3 is TGCGCCAGCAGCTTGGCCAGGGGCTCTGGAAACACCATATATTTT.

The CDR3: CASSNRGPGAFF. The CDR3 DNA reads TGCGCCAGCAGTAACAGGGGGCCTGGAGCTTTCTTT. The chain is built from TRBV10-1 and TRBJ1-1, with 9 bases identical to TRBD1. J gave up 10 bases and V 5 bases, and 5 bases lay outside the gene matches. Looked up from germline, CDR1 is WNHNN and CDR2 is SYGVQD (reference sequence). This CDR3 spans 12 amino acids.

The chain recombines TRBV27 with TRBJ1-1; a weak D match, TRBD1 (6 bases). Germline loops: CDR1 MNHEY, CDR2 SMNVEV (reference sequence). The germline V and J ends were trimmed by 6 bases and 6 bases, with 26 bases remaining between them. This CDR3 comprises 17 residues. This chain's CDR3 is CASRETKQGFAFSEAFF. For the CDR3, the DNA is TGTGCCAGCAGGGAGACCAAACAGGGTTTTGCTTTTTCTGAAGCTTTCTTT.

The chain joins TRBV28 to TRBJ2-5, with D possibly being TRBD1 (6 bases). The CDR3 runs 14 residues. The ends were cut back, 5 bases at V and 5 bases at J, with 15 bases in the middle. CDR1 and CDR2 (germline): MDHEN, SYDVKM. CDR3 nucleotide sequence: TGTGCCAGCAGTCCAGAGCCGAGGGGGGAGACCCAGTACTTC. It yields the protein CASSPEPRGETQYF.

The count of this clone is one. The CDR3 nucleotides read TGTGCCAGTAGTGCGGGACAGACAAGAAACACCATATATTTT. This encodes CASSAGQTRNTIYF. The chain combines TRBV19 with TRBJ1-3; 7 bases align to TRBD1. This CDR3 contains 14 residues. After removal of 5 bases from V and 5 bases from J, the junction contained 6 bases not matched to a gene. Germline V gene data show CDR1 as LNHDA and CDR2 as SQIVND (reference sequence).

The rearrangement joins TRBV28 to TRBJ1-6; the D gene is possibly TRBD1 (5 bases). V lost 2 bases and J 7 bases, leaving 9 bases between the germline ends. CDR3 length: 14 residues. Germline assignment: CDR1 MDHEN and CDR2 SYDVKM. The CDR3 region is CASSLIQGNSPLHF. The CDR3 coding sequence is TGTGCCAGCAGTTTAATCCAGGGCAATTCACCCCTCCACTTT.

CDR3 nucleotide sequence: TGCGCCAGTGTAGCGGGTGTAAACACCGGGGAGCTGTTTTTT. Its protein is CASVAGVNTGELFF. V gene TRBV5-1 combines with J gene TRBJ2-2; 7 bases match TRBD2. The ends lost 8 bases at V and 2 bases at J; junction bases unmatched: 6. Germline CDR1 is SGHRS and CDR2 is YFSETQ. The CDR3 extends over 14 amino acids.

The table lists this clone with a count of one. The chain joins TRBV5-4 to TRBJ1-2, with 9 bases identical to TRBD1. Germline CDR1 and CDR2: SGHNT and YYREEE (reference sequence). After removal of 4 bases from V and 2 bases from J, the junction contained 12 bases not matched to a gene. The CDR3 extends over 17 amino acids. The CDR3: CASSALSRDRANYGYTF. The CDR3 DNA reads TGTGCCAGCAGCGCATTAAGCCGGGACAGGGCCAACTATGGCTACACCTTC.

The chain links TRBV2 to TRBJ1-4; D is uncertain. The CDR3 spans 17 residues. CDR1 is SNHLY and CDR2 is FYNNEI in the germline V gene. The ends were cut back, 2 bases at V and 7 bases at J, with 20 bases in the middle. The CDR3 protein is CASSESGGWQVFEKLFF. The CDR3 nucleotides read TGTGCCAGCAGTGAATCAGGAGGGTGGCAGGTGTTTGAAAAACTGTTTTTT.

The J gene is TRBJ2-1, the V gene TRBV7-9, with TRBD2 as a possible D gene (6 bases). Germline V gene sequence: CDR1 SEHNR, CDR2 FQNEAQ (reference sequence). The CDR3 has 17 residues. The germline V and J ends were trimmed by 1 base and 6 bases, with 19 bases remaining between them. CDR3 region: CASSLVDGSLGANEQFF. The CDR3 nucleotides are TGTGCCAGCAGCTTAGTCGACGGGAGTTTGGGTGCCAATGAGCAGTTCTTC.

The chain recombines TRBV4-1 with TRBJ2-7, with D perhaps TRBD1 (5 bases). Trimming removed 10 bases from V and 1 base from J, with 17 bases in between. The CDR3 length is 14 residues. Germline V lookup: CDR1 MGHRA, CDR2 YSYEKL. Written as DNA, the CDR3 is TGCGCCACAGCAGAACAGGAAGGGTCCTACGAGCAGTACTTC. This gives the protein CATAEQEGSYEQYF.

The chain links TRBV4-2 to TRBJ1-2; D is possibly TRBD1 (6 bases). Trimming left V 3 bases short and J 6 bases short, with 14 bases between. This CDR3 spans 14 amino acids. The germline gives CDR1 LGHNA, CDR2 YNFKEQ. CDR3 in DNA: TGTGCCAGCAGCCAGTCTGGGACATCTAATGGCTACACCTTC. This codes for CASSQSGTSNGYTF.

This clone was found a few times. Other nucleotide sequences in the sample specify the same CDR3. The chain has TRBV7-9 and TRBJ1-5; no definite D call. Looked up from germline, CDR1 is SEHNR and CDR2 is FQNEAQ (reference sequence). The CDR3 is made up of 14 amino acids. V was clipped by 0 bases and J by 2 bases, with 5 bases between them. The CDR3 sequence: CASSLAGGNQPQHF. In nucleotides, the CDR3 is TGTGCCAGCAGCTTAGCCGGGGGCAATCAGCCCCAGCATTTT. The complete variable domain, with remaining parts taken from reference TRBV7-9 and TRBJ1-5, reads DTGVSQNPRHKITKRGQNVTFRCDPISEHNRLYWYRQTLGQGPEFLTYFQNEAQLEKSRLLSDRFSAERPKGSFSTLEIQRTEQGDSAMYLCASSLAGGNQPQHFGDGTRLSIL.

CDR3 region: CASSEWGGTASTDTQYF. The CDR3 nucleotides read TGTGCCAGCAGTGAATGGGGCGGGACAGCAAGCACAGATACGCAGTATTTT. The J gene is TRBJ2-3, the V gene TRBV25-1, with a possible D match to TRBD1 (7 bases). This CDR3 has 17 residues. The germline gives CDR1 MGHDK, CDR2 SYGVNS. Trimming pared 1 base from V and 0 bases from J, leaving 14 bases between.

The chain is built from TRBV7-9 and TRBJ2-7; D may be TRBD1 (6 bases). Germline values: CDR1 SEHNR, CDR2 FQNEAQ (reference sequence). The V end was cut by 5 bases, the J end by 2 bases, with 22 bases between. The CDR3 sequence is 17 residues long. DNA for the CDR3: TGTGCCAGCAGCCAACCCTCACAGGGCGGTAATACCTACGAGCAGTACTTC. Its translation is CASSQPSQGGNTYEQYF.

The V call is TRBV7-6, the J call TRBJ1-5, with no clear D. The V end lost 5 bases, the J end lost 5 bases, and 10 bases lay between the germline ends. Germline CDR1 is SGHVS and CDR2 is FNYEAQ. The CDR3 is 13 amino acids. The CDR3 sequence: CASSVQEDQPQHF. CDR3 DNA: TGTGCCAGCAGCGTCCAGGAGGATCAGCCCCAGCATTTT.

The chain uses TRBV15 and TRBJ2-5; a weak D match, TRBD1 (6 bases). V was trimmed by 7 bases and J by 1 base, leaving 10 bases between them. This CDR3 region has 13 residues. CDR1 is LNHNV, CDR2 YYDKDF, per germline (reference sequence). CDR3 in amino acids: CATTGDIQETQYF. The CDR3 nucleotides are TGTGCCACCACCGGGGACATCCAAGAGACCCAGTACTTC.

This chain joins TRBV7-2 and TRBJ1-5, with TRBD1 as a possible D gene (5 bases). In germline, CDR1 is SGHTA, CDR2 FQGNSA. The CDR3 has 15 amino acids. The germline V and J ends were trimmed by 5 bases and 7 bases, with 18 bases remaining between them. The CDR3 here is CASSHGQGQGQPQHF. The CDR3 DNA reads TGTGCCAGCAGCCATGGGCAGGGTCAAGGGCAGCCCCAGCATTTT.

The chain recombines TRBV7-6 with TRBJ2-7, with D tentatively TRBD2 (5 bases). V was clipped by 2 bases and J by 2 bases, with 10 bases between them. CDR1 and CDR2 (germline): SGHVS, FNYEAQ. There are 14 residues in the CDR3. The CDR3 spells CASSLNGGTYEQYF. CDR3 coding DNA: TGTGCCAGCAGCTTAAACGGAGGTACCTACGAGCAGTACTTC.

The rearrangement links TRBV7-9 to TRBJ2-3, with 9 bases matching TRBD2. Germline V gives CDR1 SEHNR, CDR2 FQNEAQ (reference sequence). V shed 7 bases and J 2 bases; nucleotides not matched to a gene: 10. The CDR3 spans 16 residues. This chain's CDR3 is CASTTGRGGTTDTQYF. In nucleotides, the CDR3 is TGTGCCAGCACCACGGGGCGGGGGGGCACCACAGATACGCAGTATTTT.

This sequence joins TRBV28 and TRBJ2-7; 7 bases line up with TRBD1. Trimming removed 4 bases from V and 6 bases from J; junction bases left unmatched: 18. This CDR3 contains 17 residues. Germline loops: CDR1 MDHEN, CDR2 SYDVKM. This chain's CDR3 is CASSSDRLSPAGLEQYF. As DNA, the CDR3 is TGTGCCAGCAGTTCGGACAGGCTCTCCCCGGCTGGCCTCGAGCAGTACTTC.

This clone was found a few times. This rearrangement joins TRBV9 to TRBJ2-7; 15 nucleotides agree with TRBD2. CDR3 length: 16 amino acids. Per the germline V gene, CDR1 is SGDLS and CDR2 is YYNGEE. After removal of 4 bases from V and 3 bases from J, the junction contained 5 bases not matched to a gene. The CDR3 loop is CASSPGLAGGDYEQYF. DNA for the CDR3: TGTGCCAGCAGCCCCGGACTAGCGGGAGGGGACTACGAGCAGTACTTC.

This sequence joins TRBV28 and TRBJ2-2; no firm D call. Germline V gene sequence: CDR1 MDHEN, CDR2 SYDVKM. The CDR3 has 13 residues. Deletions cut 7 bases from V and 3 bases from J, with 9 bases between. CDR3 bases: TGTGCCAGCACACTTCGTCACACCGGGGAGCTGTTTTTT. Encoded protein: CASTLRHTGELFF.